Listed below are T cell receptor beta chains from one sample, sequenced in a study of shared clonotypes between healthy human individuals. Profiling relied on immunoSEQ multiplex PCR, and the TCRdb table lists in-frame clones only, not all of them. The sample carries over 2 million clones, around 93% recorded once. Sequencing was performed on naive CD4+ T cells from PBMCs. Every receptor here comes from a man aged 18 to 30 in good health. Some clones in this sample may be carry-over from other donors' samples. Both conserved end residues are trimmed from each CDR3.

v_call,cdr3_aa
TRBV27,ASSSLAGADEQY
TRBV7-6,ASSLATPLGGYEQY
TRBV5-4,ASSLGGSISYEQY
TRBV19,ASSIDPPTGQPQH
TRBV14,ASSRRLASSTDTQY
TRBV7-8,ATAIGADNEQF
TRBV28,ASSLGLIGGPYNEQF
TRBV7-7,ASSSSRGGETQY
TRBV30,AWKTGLLDTEAF
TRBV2,ASSEGATRDQPQH
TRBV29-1,SVDRDRGNEQF
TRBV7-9,ASSLSSGRSYNEQF
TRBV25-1,ASSSGTDTQY
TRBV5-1,ASSLSSPQGVGELF
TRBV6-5,ASSYSIDRGYT
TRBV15,ATSREAGGSYNEQF
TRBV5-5,ASSRWREGEQY
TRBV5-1,ASSAGTGGEKLF
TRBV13,ASNRQETNTEAF
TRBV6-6,ASKFRGDSYEQY
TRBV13,ASSQRLAGATGELF
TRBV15,ATSREGQGWGETQY
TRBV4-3,ASSQVPFTSGRAYEQF
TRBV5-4,ATLQAGGLRDEQY
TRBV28,ASRLGHGNTIY
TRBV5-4,ASSLDLGYT
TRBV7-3,ASSHDPAPGELF
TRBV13,ASSYPQGETQY
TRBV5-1,ASSLVGGETQY
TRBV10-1,ASSDGLGVKARGNEQF
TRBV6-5,ASSYSRDVQTF
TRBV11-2,ASSSRDRGLAF
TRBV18,ASSPLTRDSVNEQF
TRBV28,ASSPLLVLSTYEQY
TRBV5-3,ARSKSGTGCLRILSYEQY
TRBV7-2,ASSSPNLYEQY
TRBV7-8,ASSLGWIPGNQETQY
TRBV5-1,ASSLGQNSNQPQH
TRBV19,ASRGNRRDILRELF